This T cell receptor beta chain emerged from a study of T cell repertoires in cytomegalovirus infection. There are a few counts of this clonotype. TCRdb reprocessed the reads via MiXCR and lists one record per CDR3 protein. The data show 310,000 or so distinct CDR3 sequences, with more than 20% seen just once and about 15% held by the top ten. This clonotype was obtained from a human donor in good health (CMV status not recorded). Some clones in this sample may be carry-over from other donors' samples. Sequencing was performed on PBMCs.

CDR3 in amino acids: CASSQVGGDMYSGANVLTF. The CDR3 DNA follows: TGTGCCAGCAGCCAAGTAGGGGGGGACATGTACTCTGGGGCCAACGTCCTGACTTTC. V is TRBV4-2 and J is TRBJ2-6; D is perhaps TRBD2 (7 bases). The germline gives CDR1 LGHNA, CDR2 YNFKEQ. This CDR3 comprises 19 residues. The V end lost 1 base, the J end lost 0 bases, and 16 bases lay between the germline ends.